This TCR beta chain comes out of a study of blood T cell repertoires in COVID-19. Overall study: T cells, B-cell-depleted T cells, or PBMCs supplied cDNA or gDNA.

Trimming took 5 bases from V and 2 from J, leaving 4 bases between them. From germline, CDR1 is SNHLY and CDR2 FYNNEI. The CDR3 runs 11 residues. Original analysis: Estimates of nucleated cell counts were drawn from the amplification of reference gene primers. Measured with immunoSEQ multiplex PCR; TCRdb has only the in-frame clones, and not every one. Clonal size and the V and J genes are those of that table, whereas D and trimming came from the DNA. The data hold roughly 400,000 clones, with around 90% observed a single time. Those who participated ranged in age from roughly 18 to 89 years and resided in about two dozen US areas.

The TCR comes from a woman aged 40 to 50 with acute COVID-19. The sample taken for sequencing was PBMCs or T cells enriched from blood (not recorded which). This chain links TRBV2 with TRBJ2-7; D is uncertain. The CDR3 loop is CASSYTYEQYF. CDR3 sequence (DNA): TGTGCCAGCAGTTACACCTACGAGCAGTACTTC.